Below, 8 T cell receptor beta chains from the same sample are listed, as sequenced in a study of blood T cell repertoires in COVID-19. The method was immunoSEQ multiplex PCR; TCRdb's version includes in-frame clones alone and lacks a portion of them. Of over 200,000 clones listed, 70% to 90% were seen once; the top ten hold 10% to 12%. The sequencing sample was made of PBMCs or T cells enriched from blood (not recorded which). These receptors all stem from a man in his thirties or forties who had recovered from COVID-19.

CDR3 nucleotide sequence: TGTGCCAGCAGCCAGGGACTAGCGGGGCAAGAGACCCAGTACTTC. It encodes CASSQGLAGQETQYF. The chain uses TRBV5-4 and TRBJ2-5, with TRBD2 matching over 13 bases. Germline CDR1 SGHNT, CDR2 YYREEE (reference sequence). This CDR3 spans 15 amino acids. Losses at the gene ends were 4 bases for V and 2 bases for J; bases not matched to a gene: 2. Variable domain in full (rest from reference TRBV5-4 and TRBJ2-5): ETGVTQSPTHLIKTRGQQVTLRCSSQSGHNTVSWYQQALGQGPQFIFQYYREEENGRGNFPPRFSGLQFPNYSSELNVNALELDDSALYLCASSQGLAGQETQYFGPGTRLLVL.

This rearrangement joins TRBV5-1 to TRBJ2-3, with unresolved D. The CDR3 totals 13 residues. Germline CDR1 is SGHRS and CDR2 is YFSETQ. Trimming removed 5 bases from V and 0 bases from J, with 7 bases in between. The CDR3 nucleotides read TGCGCCAGCAGTTTGTCTAGCACAGATACGCAGTATTTT. Translated: CASSLSSTDTQYF.

The chain couples TRBV27 to TRBJ1-6; possibly TRBD1 for D (5 bases). This CDR3 is 19 amino acids long. V lost 0 bases, J lost 3 bases, and 18 bases lay in between. Germline lookup yields CDR1 MNHEY and CDR2 SMNVEV (reference sequence). The CDR3 region is CASSLSRAGRDFYNSPLHF. The CDR3 DNA follows: TGTGCCAGCAGTTTATCGAGGGCAGGGAGGGATTTCTATAATTCACCCCTCCACTTT.

The chain is built from TRBV5-6 and TRBJ2-2; 8 bases are shared with TRBD1. Germline CDR1 and CDR2: SGHDT and YYEEEE. CDR3 length: 15 residues. V was clipped by 4 bases and J by 3 bases; unmatched bases: 5. The CDR3 sequence: CASSVSDRDTGELFF. For the CDR3, the DNA is TGTGCCAGCAGCGTCTCGGACAGGGACACCGGGGAGCTGTTTTTT.

V is TRBV19 and J is TRBJ1-2; TRBD1 agrees at 7 bases. V lost 10 bases and J lost 7; bases outside the gene matches: 3. Looked up from germline, CDR1 is LNHDA and CDR2 is SQIVND (reference sequence). The CDR3 totals 10 residues. CDR3 nucleotide sequence: TGTGCCACCAGACAGGGTGGCTACACCTTC. Its protein is CATRQGGYTF. Drawing the rest from reference TRBV19 and TRBJ1-2, the complete variable domain is DGGITQSPKYLFRKEGQNVTLSCEQNLNHDAMYWYRQDPGQGLRLIYYSQIVNDFQKGDIAEGYSVSREKKESFPLTVTSAQKNPTAFYLCATRQGGYTFGSGTRLTVV.

The chain uses TRBV3-1 (or the pseudogene TRBV3-2) and TRBJ1-3; a weak D match, TRBD1 (5 bases). V was trimmed by 0 bases and J by 3 bases, leaving 21 bases between them. Germline CDR1 and CDR2: LGHDT and YNNKEL (reference sequence). CDR3 length: 19 residues. The CDR3 region is CASSQELWLSGLFGNTIYF. Written as DNA, the CDR3 is TGTGCCAGCAGCCAAGAACTCTGGCTGTCAGGGCTATTTGGAAACACCATATATTTT.

V is TRBV3-1 (or the pseudogene TRBV3-2) and J is TRBJ2-7; 7 bases match TRBD2. Losses at the gene ends were 4 bases for V and 0 bases for J; bases not matched to a gene: 6. Looked up from germline, CDR1 is LGHDT and CDR2 is YNNKEL (reference sequence). CDR3 length: 15 amino acids. CDR3 DNA: TGTGCCAGCAGCCCCAGGGCGGGAGCCTCCTACGAGCAGTACTTC. Translated: CASSPRAGASYEQYF.

The rearrangement links TRBV7-8 to TRBJ1-2; 7 bases line up with TRBD1. V dropped 4 bases and J dropped 0; count of bases not matched to a gene: 8. This CDR3 has 16 amino acids. Germline V gives CDR1 SGHVS, CDR2 FQNEAQ. For the CDR3, the DNA is TGTGCCAGCAGCTCTATCCGGGACAGACCTAACTATGGCTACACCTTC. It translates to CASSSIRDRPNYGYTF.